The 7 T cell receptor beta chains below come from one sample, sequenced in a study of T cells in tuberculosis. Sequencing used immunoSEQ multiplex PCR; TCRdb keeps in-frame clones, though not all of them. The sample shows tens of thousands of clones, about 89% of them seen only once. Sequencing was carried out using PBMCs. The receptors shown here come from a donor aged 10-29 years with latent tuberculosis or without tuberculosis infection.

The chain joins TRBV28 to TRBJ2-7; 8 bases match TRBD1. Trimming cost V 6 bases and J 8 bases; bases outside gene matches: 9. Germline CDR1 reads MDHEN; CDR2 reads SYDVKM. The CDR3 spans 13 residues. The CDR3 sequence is CASSLGQGSKQYF. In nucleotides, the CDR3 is TGTGCCAGCAGCCTCGGACAGGGCTCTAAGCAGTACTTC.

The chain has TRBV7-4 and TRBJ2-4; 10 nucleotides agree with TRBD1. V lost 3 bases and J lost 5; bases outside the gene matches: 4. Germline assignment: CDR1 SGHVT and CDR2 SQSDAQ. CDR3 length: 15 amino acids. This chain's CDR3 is CASSLGQGRENIQYF. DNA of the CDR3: TGTGCCAGCAGCTTGGGACAGGGGAGGGAAAACATTCAGTACTTC.

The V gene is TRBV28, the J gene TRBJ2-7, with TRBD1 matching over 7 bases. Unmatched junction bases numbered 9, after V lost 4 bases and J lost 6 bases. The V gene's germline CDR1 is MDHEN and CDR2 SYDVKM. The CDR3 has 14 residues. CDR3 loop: CASSSTGDWTEQYF. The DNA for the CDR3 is TGTGCCAGCAGTTCTACAGGGGATTGGACCGAGCAGTACTTC.

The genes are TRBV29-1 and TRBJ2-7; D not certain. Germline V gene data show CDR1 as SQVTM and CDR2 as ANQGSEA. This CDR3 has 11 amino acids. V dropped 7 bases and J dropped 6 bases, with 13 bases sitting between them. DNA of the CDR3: TGCAGCGCCCCCTTGGGCCGCGAGCAGTACTTC. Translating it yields CSAPLGREQYF.

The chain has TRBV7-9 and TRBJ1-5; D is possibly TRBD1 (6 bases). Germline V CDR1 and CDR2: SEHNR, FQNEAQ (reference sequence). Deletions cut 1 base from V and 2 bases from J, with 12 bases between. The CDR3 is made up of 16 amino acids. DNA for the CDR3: TGTGCCAGCAGCTTAGGCCCCAGGGGAGGCAATCAGCCCCAGCATTTT. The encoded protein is CASSLGPRGGNQPQHF.

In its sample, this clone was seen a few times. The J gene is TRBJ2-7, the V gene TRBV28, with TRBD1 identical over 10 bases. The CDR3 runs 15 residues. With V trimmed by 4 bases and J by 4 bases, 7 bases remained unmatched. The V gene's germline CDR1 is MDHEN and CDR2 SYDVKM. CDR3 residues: CASSSYRDRGYEQYF. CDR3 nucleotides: TGTGCCAGCAGTTCCTACCGGGACAGGGGATACGAGCAGTACTTC.

The CDR3 region is CASSLPTGVLNQPQHF. For the CDR3, the DNA is TGTGCCAGCAGTTTGCCTACAGGGGTCCTAAATCAGCCCCAGCATTTT. This chain uses TRBV28 with TRBJ1-5; 7 bases fit TRBD1. Germline trimming cut 3 bases from V and 4 bases from J; bases unmatched to any gene: 9. The V gene's germline CDR1 is MDHEN and CDR2 SYDVKM. This CDR3 has 16 residues.